The TCR beta chain under discussion was sequenced for a study of shared clonotypes between healthy human individuals. CDR1 is MNHEY, CDR2 SVGAGI, per germline. Trimming left V 8 bases short and J 5 bases short, with 16 bases between. CDR3 size: 14 residues. Whole-study findings and limits: Sorted-subset sequencing was shown by rarefaction to be incomplete despite large depth. Some naive CD4 clonotypes, 4.5% to 5.5%, turned up in common across four donors.

Regarding this clone: Its cognate antigen is unknown.

Each sorted subset replicate got 200 ng genomic DNA, 25,000 to 35,000 genomes. The assay was immunoSEQ multiplex PCR, and TCRdb's table has in-frame clones only and misses some. The repertoire holds a few million clones, more than 90% seen once, with around 0.13% in the top ten. Into CD45RA+ naive and CD45RA-negative memory subsets, the CD4+ cells were split. Sequenced input: naive CD4+ T cells sorted from blood. Indicated subset: CD45RA+ positively selected. The clonotype originates from a man aged 18-30 years in good health. The rearrangement joins TRBV6-5 to TRBJ1-5; TRBD1 might be the D (6 bases). In DNA form, the CDR3 reads TGTGCCAGCTCCAGGGGAATAGGAGATCAGCCCCAGCATTTT. Its translation is CASSRGIGDQPQHF.